The subject of this entry is one TCR beta chain. Authors' analysis steps: Amplification of reference gene primers provided the estimated nucleated cell counts. The data were produced by immunoSEQ multiplex PCR, yet TCRdb's version contains in-frame clones alone and is incomplete. V, J and clone size are taken as reported in that table, and D and trimming were inferred from the DNA itself. In the table there are about 260,000 clones, approximately 86% of which are singletons. The source of the sample is a study of blood T cell repertoires in COVID-19. About the research overall: Italy, Spain and the United States were the sources of the convalescent and acute COVID-19 samples. T cells, B-cell-depleted T cells, or PBMCs supplied cDNA or gDNA.

Germline V gives CDR1 SGDLS, CDR2 YYNGEE. The V and J ends lost 0 bases and 5 bases, in that order; junction bases with no gene match: 10. The CDR3 has 16 amino acids. This TCR was recovered from a man younger than 30 with active or convalescent COVID-19. Sequenced material: peripheral blood. The chain links TRBV9 to TRBJ2-5; 7 nucleotides line up with TRBD2. The CDR3 nucleotides read TGTGCCAGCAGCGTAGGCCTGGGACGGCGGGGGGAGACCCAGTACTTC. Amino acids: CASSVGLGRRGETQYF.